These 25 T cell receptor beta chains originate from one sample sequenced in a study of siplizumab effects on memory and regulatory T cells. Produced via immunoSEQ multiplex PCR; TCRdb's table is partial and in-frame only. The repertoire holds over 80,000 clones, with around 94% as singletons. The specimen sequenced was non-Treg CD4+ T cells sorted from blood. The origin of the receptors is a human donor in good health.

The chain has TRBV14 and TRBJ1-2, with D possibly being TRBD1 (6 bases). This CDR3 has 14 amino acids. Germline values: CDR1 SGHDN, CDR2 FVKESK. The ends were cut back, 4 bases at V and 8 bases at J, with 17 bases in the middle. CDR3 sequence (DNA): TGTGCCAGCAGCCTAACCCGGGAGGGGGTCGGCTACACCTTC. It is translated as CASSLTREGVGYTF. Full variable domain (remainder filled in from reference TRBV14 and TRBJ1-2): EAGVTQFPSHSVIEKGQTVTLRCDPISGHDNLYWYRRVMGKEIKFLLHFVKESKQDESGMPNNRFLAERTGGTYSTLKVQPAELEDSGVYFCASSLTREGVGYTFGSGTRLTVV.

This chain joins TRBV6-5 and TRBJ2-5, with 9 bases identical to TRBD1. The CDR3 totals 13 residues. With V trimmed by 6 bases and J by 3 bases, 2 bases remained unmatched. The germline V gene has CDR1 MNHEY and CDR2 SVGAGI. This chain's CDR3 is CASRRTGEETQYF. The CDR3 nucleotides are TGTGCCAGCAGGCGGACAGGGGAAGAGACCCAGTACTTC.

The chain couples TRBV11-2 to TRBJ2-5; D ambiguous. Looked up from germline, CDR1 is SGHAT and CDR2 is FQNNGV. Deletions cut 5 bases from V and 4 bases from J, with 20 bases between. The CDR3 contains 16 residues. The CDR3 DNA sequence: TGTGCCAGCAGCCTCTATTATCGGGTGTCTCGAGAGACCCAGTACTTC. It encodes CASSLYYRVSRETQYF.

The rearrangement joins TRBV6-6 to TRBJ2-1; 8 bases are a match to TRBD1. Germline V lookup: CDR1 MNHNY, CDR2 SVGAGI (reference sequence). The CDR3 extends over 16 amino acids. After removal of 2 bases from V and 3 bases from J, the junction contained 6 bases not matched to a gene. The CDR3 region is CASSYTGQGNYNEQFF. CDR3 nucleotides: TGTGCCAGCAGTTACACCGGACAGGGAAACTACAATGAGCAGTTCTTC.

The chain carries TRBV19 and TRBJ2-6; 7 bases align to TRBD1. The length of the CDR3 is 15 residues. Germline trimming cut 9 bases from V and 0 bases from J; bases unmatched to any gene: 5. Germline loops: CDR1 LNHDA, CDR2 SQIVND (reference sequence). CDR3 sequence: CASGDSPSGANVLTF. The CDR3, as DNA: TGTGCCAGCGGGGACAGCCCCTCTGGGGCCAACGTCCTGACTTTC.

The J gene is TRBJ1-1, the V gene TRBV30; 7 bases agree with TRBD1. CDR3 length: 13 residues. The junction had 8 bases not matched to a gene; V was cut back by 0 bases and J by 10 bases. The V gene's germline CDR1 is GTSNPN and CDR2 SVGIG (reference sequence). In DNA, the CDR3 is TGTGCCTGGAGTGTCCTTAGGGGGCTAGCAGCTTTCTTT. This sequence encodes CAWSVLRGLAAFF.

The count of this clone is one. The chain joins TRBV5-4 to TRBJ2-7; 8 bases are a match to TRBD2. The germline CDR1 and CDR2 sequences are SGHNT and YYREEE (reference sequence). V was pared by 4 bases and J by 0 bases, with 6 bases of the junction left unmatched. This CDR3 has 15 amino acids. In DNA form, the CDR3 reads TGTGCCAGCAGCAAAGAGCGGGAGTTCTCCTACGAGCAGTACTTC. This codes for CASSKEREFSYEQYF.

V gene TRBV11-3 combines with J gene TRBJ2-1; D may be TRBD1 (5 bases). The germline CDR1 and CDR2 sequences are SGHNT and YENEEA. The CDR3 contains 15 residues. V was pared by 5 bases and J by 8 bases, with 19 bases between. The CDR3 DNA reads TGTGCCAGCAGCCGAGACGGCAGGGTAACCGATGAGCAGTTCTTC. This translates into CASSRDGRVTDEQFF.

The table lists this clone with a count of one. Other DNA sequences in this specimen translate into the identical CDR3. This chain joins TRBV5-1 and TRBJ1-3; the D gene is possibly TRBD1 (5 bases). V shed 3 bases and J shed 0 bases, with 7 bases lying between them. This CDR3 comprises 14 residues. Looked up from germline, CDR1 is SGHRS and CDR2 is YFSETQ. CDR3 residues: CASSSGASGNTIYF. The CDR3 DNA reads TGCGCCAGCAGCTCTGGGGCCTCTGGAAACACCATATATTTT.

The V and J genes are TRBV4-1 and TRBJ2-7; D not resolved. The CDR3 length is 12 residues. Germline CDR1 is MGHRA and CDR2 is YSYEKL. Deletions cut 0 bases from V and 9 bases from J, with 9 bases between. The CDR3 is CASSQEFGGQYF. CDR3 sequence (DNA): TGCGCCAGCAGCCAAGAATTTGGCGGGCAGTACTTC.

The chain employs TRBV28 and TRBJ1-2; a weak D match, TRBD1 (5 bases). V shed 6 bases and J shed 4 bases, with 18 bases lying between them. The CDR3 spans 15 residues. Germline CDR1 and CDR2: MDHEN and SYDVKM. The CDR3 coding sequence is TGTGCCAGCAGCGGGGCTCCGACCAAACTCTATGGCTACACCTTC. Protein product: CASSGAPTKLYGYTF.

In DNA, the CDR3 is TGTGCCAGCTCAAGGGGACAGTCCTTCTATGGCTACACCTTC. Translated, it gives CASSRGQSFYGYTF. The gene calls are TRBV18 and TRBJ1-2, with TRBD1 identical over 7 bases. The CDR3 spans 14 residues. CDR1 is KGHSH and CDR2 is LQKENI in the germline V gene. J gave up 4 bases and V 5 bases, and 7 bases lay outside the gene matches.

This chain connects TRBV2 to TRBJ2-4; TRBD1 is a possible D gene (6 bases). The CDR3 is 14 amino acids. Germline V lookup: CDR1 SNHLY, CDR2 FYNNEI. Trimming took 11 bases from V and 0 from J, leaving 14 bases between them. This chain's CDR3 is CAYRAQLAKNIQYF. The CDR3 nucleotides are TGTGCCTACAGGGCCCAACTAGCCAAAAACATTCAGTACTTC. The full variable domain, in which reference TRBV2 and TRBJ2-4 provide the parts outside the CDR3, is EPEVTQTPSHQVTQMGQEVILRCVPISNHLYFYWYRQILGQKVEFLVSFYNNEISEKSEIFDDQFSVERPDGSNFTLKIRSTKLEDSAMYFCAYRAQLAKNIQYFGAGTRLSVL.

The V gene is TRBV27, the J gene TRBJ2-1; weak D call: TRBD1 (5 bases). Germline values: CDR1 MNHEY, CDR2 SMNVEV (reference sequence). The CDR3 is 14 amino acids. V shed 5 bases and J shed 4 bases, with 12 bases lying between them. CDR3 sequence (DNA): TGTGCCAGCAGTAAAGACAGAATATACAATGAGCAGTTCTTC. This gives the protein CASSKDRIYNEQFF.

This chain joins TRBV7-2 and TRBJ2-7, with 9 bases fitting TRBD2. The V gene end was trimmed by 1 base and the J gene end by 2 bases; junction bases not matched to a gene: 0. The CDR3 loop spans 14 amino acids. Germline CDR1 and CDR2: SGHTA and FQGNSA. As DNA, the CDR3 is TGTGCCAGCAGCTTAGTAGCGGGGGCCTACGAGCAGTACTTC. Its translation: CASSLVAGAYEQYF.

The chain is built from TRBV19 and TRBJ1-6; 8 nucleotides agree with TRBD1. This CDR3 contains 16 residues. Germline V CDR1 and CDR2: LNHDA, SQIVND (reference sequence). The ends lost 3 bases at V and 8 bases at J; junction bases unmatched: 9. CDR3 DNA sequence: TGTGCCAGTAGTATGACAGGGGCAGTGGACTATTCACCCCTCCACTTT. Encoded protein: CASSMTGAVDYSPLHF. Full variable domain (outside the CDR3, taken from reference TRBV19 and TRBJ1-6): DGGITQSPKYLFRKEGQNVTLSCEQNLNHDAMYWYRQDPGQGLRLIYYSQIVNDFQKGDIAEGYSVSREKKESFPLTVTSAQKNPTAFYLCASSMTGAVDYSPLHFGNGTRLTVT.

The chain couples TRBV6-6 to TRBJ2-1; no reliable D call. This CDR3 region has 11 residues. V was pared by 5 bases and J by 9 bases, with 8 bases between. Germline assignment: CDR1 MNHNY and CDR2 SVGAGI (reference sequence). The CDR3 coding sequence is TGTGCCAGCAGTCACGGGTTTGAGCAGTTCTTC. Its protein product is CASSHGFEQFF.

Comments on this clone: The junction departs from germline at one end; a sequencing error may be responsible. V gene TRBV6-1 combines with J gene TRBJ1-2; D gene ambiguous. CDR1 and CDR2 from the germline V gene are MNHNS and SASEGT. CDR3 length: 12 amino acids. CDR3 DNA sequence: TGTGCCAGCAGTGAAAATGGCGGGGAACAGCCCTTC. Translation: CASSENGGEQPF.

The chain links TRBV5-1 to TRBJ1-4; no clear D. Trimming stripped 0 bases from V and 2 bases from J, with 8 bases between. The germline V gene encodes CDR1 SGHRS and CDR2 YFSETQ. This CDR3 is 15 amino acids long. The CDR3, as DNA: TGCGCCAGCAGCTTGGATGACACGACTAATGAAAAACTGTTTTTT. Its protein is CASSLDDTTNEKLFF.

V and J are TRBV28 and TRBJ2-2; D assignment may be TRBD1 or TRBD2 (6 bases each). Between the trimmed V and J ends, which lost 10 bases and 8 bases, there was a span of 20 bases. The CDR3 is 14 residues long. CDR1 and CDR2 (germline): MDHEN, SYDVKM. The CDR3 coding sequence is TGTGCCACCAGATTATCGGGGGCGTTGGGGGAGCTGTTTTTT. Its translation is CATRLSGALGELFF.

The chain recombines TRBV5-6 with TRBJ2-2; D is unclear. V was clipped by 1 base and J by 5 bases, with 6 bases between them. This CDR3 contains 13 residues. The germline V gene has CDR1 SGHDT and CDR2 YYEEEE. CDR3 coding DNA: TGTGCCAGCAGCTTGTCCGGGACCGGGGAGCTGTTTTTT. As protein: CASSLSGTGELFF.

J is TRBJ1-5 and V is TRBV2, with D perhaps TRBD1 (5 bases). The CDR3 is made up of 13 amino acids. Germline V gene sequence: CDR1 SNHLY, CDR2 FYNNEI. With 6 bases removed from V and 1 base from J, the gap between germline ends came to 7 bases. The CDR3 DNA sequence: TGTGCCAGCAGCCGACAGAGCAATCAGCCCCAGCATTTT. It is translated as CASSRQSNQPQHF.

The rearrangement links TRBV29-1 to TRBJ1-2, with 7 bases lining up with TRBD1. Per the germline V gene, CDR1 is SQVTM and CDR2 is ANQGSEA. J lost 8 bases, V lost 4 bases, and 7 bases had no gene match. This CDR3 contains 12 residues. The DNA of the CDR3 is TGCAGCGTTGCCCGACAGGGCGACGGCTACACCTTC. Encoded protein: CSVARQGDGYTF.

This rearrangement joins TRBV28 to TRBJ1-2; possible D gene TRBD1, 5 bases. The CDR3 is 14 amino acids. Germline V gene sequence: CDR1 MDHEN, CDR2 SYDVKM. V shed 7 bases and J shed 1 base, with 13 bases lying between them. The CDR3 DNA reads as TGTGCCAGCAACCTGGGGGACGATAACTATGGCTACACCTTC. Its translation: CASNLGDDNYGYTF.

The rearrangement joins TRBV5-1 to TRBJ1-5; D uncertain. The CDR3 is made up of 15 amino acids. Germline-derived CDR1 and CDR2 are SGHRS and YFSETQ. V was cut by 0 bases and J by 4 bases, with 11 bases left in between. The DNA for the CDR3 is TGCGCCAGCAGCTTGGGGACCCTGCCTAATCAGCCCCAGCATTTT. Protein: CASSLGTLPNQPQHF.